Listed below are T cell receptor beta chains from one sample, sequenced in a study of regulatory T cells in long-lasting Graves disease. TCRdb re-analysed the multiplex PCR reads in MiXCR, keeping a single row per CDR3 protein. The sample includes about 620,000 distinct CDR3 sequences, roughly 15% of them seen just once. The sample was also reused in another study, on T cells in Graves' hyperthyroidism and ophthalmopathy.

This sample comprised peripheral blood mononuclear cells (PBMCs), obtained at new diagnosis, from a patient treated with antithyroid drugs. The receptors here all came from a woman in her thirties with Graves disease. The CDR3 runs from the conserved cysteine through the conserved F or W. D genes are given only for firm matches. The size entry is marked missing in some rows and otherwise reads once, few, many or a size class.

cdr3_nt cdr3_aa j_call d_call clone_size v_call
TGTGCCAGCAGCGAGTACCTTTGGACAGCGAGCTCTGGAAACACCATATATTTT CASSEYLWTASSGNTIYF TRBJ1-3 - - TRBV7-9
TGTGCCATCAACGTCGTAGCGGGACTTACCGGGGAGCTGTTTTTT CAINVVAGLTGELFF TRBJ2-2 TRBD2 many TRBV10-3
TGTGCCAGCAGTAGGGAGAGCTCTGGGGCCAACGTCCTGACTTTC CASSRESSGANVLTF TRBJ2-6 - - TRBV6-4
TGTGCCAGCAGCTTCTCAGGGGATTTTTACACCGGGGAGCTGTTTTTT CASSFSGDFYTGELFF TRBJ2-2 - many TRBV7-2
TGTGCCAGCACCCCGGGACGAACAAGCAATCAGCCCCAGCATTTT CASTPGRTSNQPQHF TRBJ1-5 - few TRBV2
TGTGCCAGCAGACAAGGCTTTGGAGATACGCAGTATTTT CASRQGFGDTQYF TRBJ2-3 - many TRBV28
TGTGCCAGCAGCATACAGAGTTATTCACCCCTCCACTTT CASSIQSYSPLHF TRBJ1-6 - - TRBV7-2
TGCGCCAGCAGCTCCTCACTATCAACCGGGGAGCTGTTTTTT CASSSSLSTGELFF TRBJ2-2 - - TRBV5-1
TGTGCCAGCAGTCCGGGGGCGCTCACTGAAGCTTTCTTT CASSPGALTEAFF TRBJ1-1 - - TRBV28
TGTGCCAGCAGCTTAGGAGGGCGGGTGCAAGAGACCCAGTACTTC CASSLGGRVQETQYF TRBJ2-5 - many TRBV7-2
TGCGCCAGCAGCTTCGGCGGGAGCTCCTACGTGCAGTACTTC CASSFGGSSYVQYF TRBJ2-7 TRBD2 - TRBV5-1
TGTGCCAGCAGTGTGACCGGGACAGTCTACGAGCAGTACTTC CASSVTGTVYEQYF TRBJ2-7 TRBD1 many TRBV2
TGCGCCACCGGGGAGGCGGTGAACACCGGGGAGCTGTTTTTT CATGEAVNTGELFF TRBJ2-2 - - TRBV5-1
TGTGCCAGCAGCCCGGGACTAGCGGGAGTCTCAGATACGCAGTATTTT CASSPGLAGVSDTQYF TRBJ2-3 TRBD2 many TRBV7-3
TGTGCCAGCAGTTCAGGGACAGTACAAGGGACCCAGTACTTC CASSSGTVQGTQYF TRBJ2-5 TRBD1 - TRBV28
TGCAGTGCTAGAGATCCGGACAGGGAAGGGCATGGCTACACCTTC CSARDPDREGHGYTF TRBJ1-2 TRBD1 - TRBV20-1
TGTGCTAGTGGTTTGGTACCCCCTAACTATGGCTACACCTTC CASGLVPPNYGYTF TRBJ1-2 - many TRBV12-5
TGTGCCAGCAGCTTAGAACAGGGGGGAACCGCGAACACCGGGGAGCTGTTTTTT CASSLEQGGTANTGELFF TRBJ2-2 TRBD1 many TRBV7-9
TGTGCCAGCAGGGGGACGGTAGACAATGAGCAGTTCTTC CASRGTVDNEQFF TRBJ2-1 - - TRBV6-1
TGCAGTGCTAGGCCCGCGGGACCGGCCAAAAACATTCAGTACTTC CSARPAGPAKNIQYF TRBJ2-4 - - TRBV20-1
TGTGCCAGCAGTTATTTTGAGGAGACCCAGTACTTC CASSYFEETQYF TRBJ2-5 - many TRBV28
TGTGCCAGCAGCCTCGGACTAGCGGTCTCCTACAATGAGCAGTTCTTC CASSLGLAVSYNEQFF TRBJ2-1 TRBD2 many TRBV7-2
TGTGCCAGCAGCGCCTGGAGGGCAGAGAACACTGAAGCTTTCTTT CASSAWRAENTEAFF TRBJ1-1 - many TRBV13
TGTGCCAGCAGGGGGGCGGCTGGCACTGAAGCTTTCTTT CASRGAAGTEAFF TRBJ1-1 - many TRBV6-1
TGTGCCAGCAGTGACTCGGACAGGGGAATCTATGGCTACACCTTC CASSDSDRGIYGYTF TRBJ1-2 TRBD1 few TRBV2
TGTGCCAGCAGAATTCGAGGAGGGGTAGATAGCACAGATACGCAGTATTTT CASRIRGGVDSTDTQYF TRBJ2-3 - many TRBV2
TGTGCCAGCAGACAGGGGGCCACCTATAATCCACCCCTCCACTTT CASRQGATYNPPLHF TRBJ1-6 TRBD1 - TRBV2
TGCGCCAGCAGCTCTGGACAGGCTACCTACGAGCAGTACTTC CASSSGQATYEQYF TRBJ2-7 TRBD1 many TRBV5-1
TGTGCCAGCAGTTTGGCCGGGACAGGGAGTAGGCAGCCCCAGCATTTT CASSLAGTGSRQPQHF TRBJ1-5 TRBD1 - TRBV28
TGTGCCTGGTCCCGGGACAGTCGCGGCTACACCTTC CAWSRDSRGYTF TRBJ1-2 TRBD1 many TRBV30
TGTGCCAGCAGGGTCAGTAGGACAGGCACTGAAGCTTTCTTT CASRVSRTGTEAFF TRBJ1-1 TRBD1 few TRBV6-1
TGTGCCAGCAGTCTAGCGGGACAGACGACCCTCCCGCAGTACTTC CASSLAGQTTLPQYF TRBJ2-7 TRBD2 many TRBV28
TGTGCCAGCAGTTACTCGTACAGGCCAAACTTGAGCTACACCTTC CASSYSYRPNLSYTF TRBJ1-2 - many TRBV6-5
TGTGCCAGTAAAGGGCAGCGAAATGGCTACACCTTC CASKGQRNGYTF TRBJ1-2 - many TRBV19
TGTGCCAGCAGCCAAGGCCCCGGACAGGGTGTAACAGATACGCAGTATTTT CASSQGPGQGVTDTQYF TRBJ2-3 TRBD1 - TRBV14
TGTGCCAGCAGCGTAGGAGCGGGCGCCACAGATACGCAGTATTTT CASSVGAGATDTQYF TRBJ2-3 - few TRBV7-3
TGCAGTGCTGGGAACTTTAATGAAAAACTGTTTTTT CSAGNFNEKLFF TRBJ1-4 - few TRBV20-1
TGTGCCAGCAGTGAACAGGCTATGGGCAATCAGCCCCAGCATTTT CASSEQAMGNQPQHF TRBJ1-5 - - TRBV6-2/TRBV6-3
TGTGCCAGCACGTCAGCACCCTCCGCGAATGAGCAGTTCTTC CASTSAPSANEQFF TRBJ2-1 - few TRBV2
TGCAGCGTTGGCCGATCGGGCGGGGAGCTGTTTTTT CSVGRSGGELFF TRBJ2-2 - - TRBV29-1
TGTGCCAGCTCATCTACGATGACTCTCATGGGGGACAATGAGCAGTTCTTC CASSSTMTLMGDNEQFF TRBJ2-1 - - TRBV18
TGTGCCAGCAGCAGCGGACTAGCGGGAGTGGCAGATACGCAGTATTTT CASSSGLAGVADTQYF TRBJ2-3 TRBD2 many TRBV7-3
TGTGCCAGCAGAATGACAGTAATGAACACTGAAGCTTTCTTT CASRMTVMNTEAFF TRBJ1-1 - many TRBV5-5
TGCAGCGTTGCCGCGGGAGAGGGCGGGGAGCTGTTTTTT CSVAAGEGGELFF TRBJ2-2 TRBD2 many TRBV29-1
TGTGCCTGGAGGGGCTTGTCCTACGAGCAGTACTTC CAWRGLSYEQYF TRBJ2-7 - - TRBV30
TGTGCCAGCAGTTTACACCACGAGCAGTACTTC CASSLHHEQYF TRBJ2-7 - many TRBV28
TGCAGTGCTAGAGAGGACTGGGCGGACGAGCAGTACTTC CSAREDWADEQYF TRBJ2-7 - many TRBV20-1
TGTGCCAGCAGCCCTCCCCTGTCGGGCCAGGCCGGGGAGCTGTTTTTT CASSPPLSGQAGELFF TRBJ2-2 - few TRBV6-1
TGTGCCAGCAGAGTAGCGGGAGAGAACACCGGGGAGCTGTTTTTT CASRVAGENTGELFF TRBJ2-2 TRBD2 few TRBV28
TGTGCCTGGAGTGCGCACGTGGGGGAGAACACTGAAGCTTTCTTT CAWSAHVGENTEAFF TRBJ1-1 - few TRBV30
TGTGCCAGCAGTGAGGGGAACAGGAGAATCACAGATACGCAGTATTTT CASSEGNRRITDTQYF TRBJ2-3 - many TRBV2
TGTGCCAGCAGCTTGGGCATTGGTCCAAACTACGAGCAGTACTTC CASSLGIGPNYEQYF TRBJ2-7 - many TRBV11-1
TGCAGTGCTAGTGACACAACTAGCAATCAGCCCCAGCATTTT CSASDTTSNQPQHF TRBJ1-5 - - TRBV20-1